Listed here are 22 T cell receptor beta chains from one sample, sequenced in a study of T cells in narcolepsy (dated by TCRdb to 2017 to 2018). Libraries came from the immunoSEQ multiplex PCR assay. The source is immuneACCESS, and TCRdb retained only in-frame sequences with V and J called. Part of the clones is not carried over; for the studies checked, unresolved V genes explain less than half of this, and the remainder is unexplained. In this sample the table shows about 36,000 clones, about four fifths of which occur a single time. Jointly, the top ten make up around 2% of the sample. Sequenced sample: memory (CD45RA-) CD4+ T cells from blood. Per the publication, the cell subset or site label means: memory T cells sorted ex vivo from peripheral blood. All receptors derive from a human donor in good health.

This clone turned up a few times. V and J are TRBV13 and TRBJ2-3, with TRBD2 matching over 13 bases. Germline assignment: CDR1 PRHDT and CDR2 FYEKMQ (reference sequence). The V segment lost 5 bases and the J segment 4 bases; nucleotides outside the gene matches: 6. The CDR3 loop spans 16 amino acids. The CDR3 coding sequence is TGTGCCAGCAGCCTCTCACTAGCGGGGGGGGCAGATACGCAGTATTTT. Its translation is CASSLSLAGGADTQYF. Full variable domain (missing parts from reference TRBV13 and TRBJ2-3): AAGVIQSPRHLIKEKRETATLKCYPIPRHDTVYWYQQGPGQDPQFLISFYEKMQSDKGSIPDRFSAQQFSDYHSELNMSSLELGDSALYFCASSLSLAGGADTQYFGPGTRLTVL.

This clone was seen a handful of times. The rearrangement joins TRBV5-8 to TRBJ2-2, with 9 bases that match TRBD2. V was pared by 4 bases and J by 4 bases, with 2 bases of the junction left unmatched. The CDR3 loop spans 14 amino acids. CDR1 is SGHTS, CDR2 YDEGEE, per germline. In nucleotides, the CDR3 is TGTGCCAGCAGCCGCGGGAGGGCCACCGGGGAGCTGTTTTTT. Translating gives CASSRGRATGELFF.

V gene TRBV2 combines with J gene TRBJ2-7; TRBD2 agrees at 10 bases. The CDR3 has 15 residues. CDR1 is SNHLY, CDR2 FYNNEI, per germline. V was clipped by 6 bases and J by 4 bases; unmatched bases: 9. The CDR3 spells CASSVAGGNSYEQYF. As DNA, the CDR3 is TGTGCCAGCAGCGTAGCGGGGGGCAATTCTTACGAGCAGTACTTC.

The V call is TRBV6-5, the J call TRBJ2-7; the match to TRBD2 covers 11 bases. CDR3 length equals 16 residues. Germline-derived CDR1 and CDR2 are MNHEY and SVGAGI. Germline trimming cut 2 bases from V and 3 bases from J; bases unmatched to any gene: 6. The CDR3 sequence is CASSYTELAGDYEQYF. CDR3 DNA sequence: TGTGCCAGCAGTTACACGGAACTAGCGGGGGACTACGAGCAGTACTTC.

The J gene is TRBJ2-4, the V gene TRBV5-1; D remains unclear. Trimming stripped 0 bases from V and 6 bases from J, with 13 bases between. Germline CDR1 is SGHRS and CDR2 is YFSETQ. CDR3 length: 15 residues. The CDR3 is CASSLGAGAVNIQYF. The CDR3 DNA is TGCGCCAGCAGCTTGGGGGCCGGCGCGGTAAACATTCAGTACTTC.

The chain joins TRBV5-6 to TRBJ1-1; 9 positions match TRBD1. With 4 bases clipped from V and 2 bases from J, the junction kept 15 bases outside the gene matches. The CDR3 runs to 18 residues. Germline V gene sequence: CDR1 SGHDT, CDR2 YYEEEE. This CDR3 is CASSILSGTGNLNTEAFF. CDR3 nucleotides: TGTGCCAGCAGCATACTTTCGGGGACAGGGAACCTTAACACTGAAGCTTTCTTT.

Points on this clone: Other DNA sequences in this sample translate to the same CDR3. The chain joins TRBV2 to TRBJ1-1, with D tentatively TRBD1 (5 bases). CDR1 and CDR2 (germline): SNHLY, FYNNEI. Trimming removed 6 bases at V and 0 bases at J, with 11 bases between. This CDR3 region has 14 residues. CDR3 bases: TGTGCCAGCAGAGAGGGACGGATGAACACTGAAGCTTTCTTT. Its protein is CASREGRMNTEAFF.

The chain uses TRBV5-1 and TRBJ2-2, with a weak D call TRBD1 (5 bases). Trimming left V 6 bases short and J 0 bases short, with 12 bases between. CDR1 and CDR2 (germline): SGHRS, YFSETQ. CDR3 length: 15 residues. CDR3 protein: CASTQDSPNTGELFF. The CDR3 bases are TGCGCCAGCACACAAGACAGTCCGAACACCGGGGAGCTGTTTTTT.

V usage is TRBV6-5 and J usage is TRBJ1-2, with D uncertain. The CDR3 covers 13 residues. With 5 bases removed from V and 5 bases from J, the gap between germline ends came to 12 bases. CDR1 is MNHEY and CDR2 is SVGAGI in the germline V gene. DNA of the CDR3: TGTGCCAGCAGTCCAGGACGGTCGTATGGCTACACCTTC. Translating it yields CASSPGRSYGYTF.

The rearrangement joins TRBV30 to TRBJ2-2; D might be TRBD1 (6 bases). The CDR3 runs 15 residues. The ends were cut back, 1 base at V and 1 base at J, with 10 bases in the middle. Germline-derived CDR1 and CDR2 are GTSNPN and SVGIG (reference sequence). This CDR3 is CAWSGGQLNTGELFF. CDR3 coding DNA: TGTGCCTGGAGTGGTGGACAGCTGAACACCGGGGAGCTGTTTTTT.

The genes are TRBV6-1 and TRBJ1-4; D may be TRBD1 (5 bases). This CDR3 has 17 amino acids. CDR1 and CDR2 (germline): MNHNS, SASEGT. Between the trimmed V and J ends, which lost 2 bases and 0 bases, there was a span of 13 bases. The CDR3 DNA sequence: TGTGCCAGCAGTGAATATAGGGACGCAGCAACTAATGAAAAACTGTTTTTT. It codes for CASSEYRDAATNEKLFF.

This clone was recorded a few times. The chain carries TRBV10-1 and TRBJ2-4; no firm D call. Trimming pared 6 bases from V and 6 bases from J, leaving 18 bases between. CDR3 length: 15 residues. Germline V CDR1 and CDR2: WNHNN, SYGVQD (reference sequence). Written as DNA, the CDR3 is TGCGCCAGCAGCCCCGGTGATAAGTGGGGAAACATTCAGTACTTC. Its protein product is CASSPGDKWGNIQYF.

The gene calls are TRBV6-5 and TRBJ2-1; D may match TRBD1 or TRBD2 (5 bases each). Germline V lookup: CDR1 MNHEY, CDR2 SVGAGI. The CDR3 covers 13 residues. V lost 6 bases to trimming and J lost 2 bases, with 8 bases between them. The CDR3 is CASRRDPYNEQFF. CDR3 sequence (DNA): TGTGCCAGCAGACGGGACCCCTACAATGAGCAGTTCTTC.

The V gene is TRBV2, the J gene TRBJ2-5; weak D call: TRBD1 (5 bases). This CDR3 spans 12 amino acids. Trimming pared 6 bases from V and 5 bases from J, leaving 10 bases between. From germline, CDR1 is SNHLY and CDR2 FYNNEI. The CDR3 protein is CASRDTGETQYF. The CDR3 region has the DNA TGTGCCAGCAGGGACACTGGGGAGACCCAGTACTTC.

V is TRBV15 and J is TRBJ2-5; 8 nucleotides line up with TRBD2. CDR1 is LNHNV and CDR2 is YYDKDF in the germline V gene (reference sequence). Trimming at V came to 4 bases and at J to 5 bases, leaving 6 bases not matched to a gene. The CDR3 is 14 residues long. The CDR3 DNA reads as TGTGCCACCAGCACCAGCGGGAGCGGGGAGACCCAGTACTTC. This translates into CATSTSGSGETQYF.

The chain combines TRBV5-4 with TRBJ1-6, with D possibly TRBD1 on 6 matching bases. This CDR3 is built from 15 residues. Germline V lookup: CDR1 SGHNT, CDR2 YYREEE (reference sequence). Trimming left V 5 bases short and J 6 bases short, with 15 bases between. The CDR3 region is CASSSAGEFNSPLHF. DNA of the CDR3: TGTGCCAGCAGTTCTGCAGGGGAGTTTAATTCACCCCTCCACTTT.

The rearrangement links TRBV9 to TRBJ2-7, with 7 bases matching TRBD1. V shed 4 bases and J 6 bases; nucleotides not matched to a gene: 7. The CDR3 runs to 13 residues. CDR1 is SGDLS and CDR2 is YYNGEE in the germline V gene. CDR3 nucleotide sequence: TGTGCCAGCAGCTTGACAGGGTTCGCCGAGCAGTACTTC. Protein product: CASSLTGFAEQYF.

By its share, this clone is medium-sized. This rearrangement joins TRBV7-9 to TRBJ1-4, with D perhaps matching TRBD1 (6 bases). The CDR3 loop spans 14 amino acids. V lost 6 bases to trimming and J lost 4 bases, with 12 bases between them. Germline CDR1 is SEHNR and CDR2 is FQNEAQ (reference sequence). CDR3: CASSMGHVNEKLFF. In nucleotides, the CDR3 is TGTGCCAGCAGTATGGGACACGTTAATGAAAAACTGTTTTTT. Full variable domain (outside the CDR3, taken from reference TRBV7-9 and TRBJ1-4): DTGVSQNPRHKITKRGQNVTFRCDPISEHNRLYWYRQTLGQGPEFLTYFQNEAQLEKSRLLSDRFSAERPKGSFSTLEIQRTEQGDSAMYLCASSMGHVNEKLFFGSGTQLSVL.

J is TRBJ1-2 and V is TRBV6-5; weak D call: TRBD1 (6 bases). Germline CDR1 MNHEY, CDR2 SVGAGI. Between the trimmed V and J ends, which lost 6 bases and 4 bases, there was a span of 9 bases. The CDR3 contains 12 residues. CDR3 bases: TGTGCCAGCAGGGACAGCTCCTATGGCTACACCTTC. Protein product: CASRDSSYGYTF.

The V gene is TRBV21-1, the J gene TRBJ2-1; the listed D gene, TRBD1, was not tested against the DNA. TRBV21-1 is termed a pseudogene. The CDR3 spans 16 residues. The CDR3 loop is CASRHKQGCSYNEQFF. The DNA of the CDR3 is TGTGCCAGCAGGCATAAACAGGGGTGCTCCTACAATGAGCAGTTCTTC.

V and J are TRBV4-2 and TRBJ1-4; possibly TRBD1 for D (6 bases). Deletions cut 1 base from V and 7 bases from J, with 16 bases between. Germline CDR1 reads LGHNA; CDR2 reads YNFKEQ. The CDR3 spans 16 residues. CDR3 protein: CASSQAQQGQGEKLFF. The DNA of the CDR3 is TGTGCCAGCAGCCAAGCCCAGCAGGGGCAGGGTGAAAAACTGTTTTTT.

The chain is built from TRBV5-1 and TRBJ2-1; TRBD2 matches at 11 bases. Germline trimming cut 0 bases from V and 4 bases from J; bases unmatched to any gene: 6. The CDR3 is 17 amino acids. Germline loops: CDR1 SGHRS, CDR2 YFSETQ. The CDR3: CASSLDTGTSGYNEQFF. The CDR3 DNA follows: TGCGCCAGCAGCTTGGATACCGGGACTAGCGGATACAATGAGCAGTTCTTC. Together with reference TRBV5-1 and TRBJ2-1, the CDR3 gives the full variable domain: KAGVTQTPRYLIKTRGQQVTLSCSPISGHRSVSWYQQTPGQGLQFLFEYFSETQRNKGNFPGRFSGRQFSNSRSEMNVSTLELGDSALYLCASSLDTGTSGYNEQFFGPGTRLTVL.